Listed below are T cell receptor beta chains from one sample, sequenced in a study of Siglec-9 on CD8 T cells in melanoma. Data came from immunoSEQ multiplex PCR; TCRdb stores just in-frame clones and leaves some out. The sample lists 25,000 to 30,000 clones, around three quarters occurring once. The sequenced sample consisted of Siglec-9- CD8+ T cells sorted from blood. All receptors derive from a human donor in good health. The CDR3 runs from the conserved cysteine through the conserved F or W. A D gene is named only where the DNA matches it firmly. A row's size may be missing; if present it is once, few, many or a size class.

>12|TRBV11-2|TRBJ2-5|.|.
TGTGCCAGCAGAAGAGGCCAAGAGACCCAGTACTTC
CASRRGQETQYF
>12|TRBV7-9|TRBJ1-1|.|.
TGTGCCAGCAGCTTAGGGAACAGCCGAGCTTTCTTT
CASSLGNSRAFF
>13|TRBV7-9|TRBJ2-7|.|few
TGTGCCAGCTTGGGGGACTTGCGATACGAGCAGTACTTC
CASLGDLRYEQYF
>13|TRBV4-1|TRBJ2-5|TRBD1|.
TGCGCCAGCAGCCGAGGACAGGGAGAGACCCAGTACTTC
CASSRGQGETQYF
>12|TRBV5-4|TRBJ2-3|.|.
TGTGCCAGCAGCTTGACCCCCGGGGAACAGTATTTT
CASSLTPGEQYF
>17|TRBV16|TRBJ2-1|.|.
TGTGCCAGCAGCCAATGGTTGGAGGGAAGCTCCTACAATGAGCAGTTCTTC
CASSQWLEGSSYNEQFF
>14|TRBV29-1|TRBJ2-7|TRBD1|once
TGCAGCGTATGGGGACAGGGTGGGTCCTACGAGCAGTACTTC
CSVWGQGGSYEQYF
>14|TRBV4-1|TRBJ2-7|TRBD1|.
TGCGCCAGCAGCTCGCGGACAGGGGACTACGAGCAGTACTTC
CASSSRTGDYEQYF
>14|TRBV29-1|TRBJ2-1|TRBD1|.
TGCAGCGTTGAAGACAGGGGGACCTACAATGAGCAGTTCTTC
CSVEDRGTYNEQFF
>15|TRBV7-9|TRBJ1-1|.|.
TGTGCCAGCAGCCGACAGACGGACAGGAACACTGAAGCTTTCTTT
CASSRQTDRNTEAFF
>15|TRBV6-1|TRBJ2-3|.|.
TGTGCCAGCAGTATGCTCGCGGGGCCCACAGATACGCAGTATTTT
CASSMLAGPTDTQYF
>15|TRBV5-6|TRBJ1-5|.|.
TGTGCCAGCAGCTTGACCAGGGTAGGAAATCAGCCCCAGCATTTT
CASSLTRVGNQPQHF
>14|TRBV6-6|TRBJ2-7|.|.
TGTGCCAGCAGTTACTCCAATCCTGGTAGAGAGCAGTACTTC
CASSYSNPGREQYF
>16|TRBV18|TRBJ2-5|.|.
TGTGCCAGCTCACCACAATTCCGAAATTTAAGGGAGACCCAGTACTTC
CASSPQFRNLRETQYF
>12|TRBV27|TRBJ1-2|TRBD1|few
TGTGCCAGCCGGCAGGGGGCGCATGGCTACACCTTC
CASRQGAHGYTF
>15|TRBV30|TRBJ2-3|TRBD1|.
TGTGCCTGGAGACCGACAGGGTACTGGACAGATACGCAGTATTTT
CAWRPTGYWTDTQYF
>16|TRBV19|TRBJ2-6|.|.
TGTGCCAGTAGTATCGGGGGTAGCTCTGGGGCCAACGTCCTGACTTTC
CASSIGGSSGANVLTF
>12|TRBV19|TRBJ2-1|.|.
TGTGCCAGTAGTGTCTGGAACAATGAGCAGTTCTTC
CASSVWNNEQFF
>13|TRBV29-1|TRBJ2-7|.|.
TGCAGCGTTGAAACGAGGGGAGACTATACCCAGTACTTC
CSVETRGDYTQYF
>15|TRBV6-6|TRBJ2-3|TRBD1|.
TGTGCCAGCAGCTCGACAGGGGGGCCCGGAGATACGCAGTATTTT
CASSSTGGPGDTQYF
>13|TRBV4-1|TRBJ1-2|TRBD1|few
TGCGCCAGCAGCGGGACAGGGTTCTATGGCTACACCTTC
CASSGTGFYGYTF
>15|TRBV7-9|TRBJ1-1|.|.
TGTGCCAGCAGCTTAGCGGGTGATATGAACACTGAAGCTTTCTTT
CASSLAGDMNTEAFF
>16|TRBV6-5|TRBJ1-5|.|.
TGTGCCAGCAGTTGGGCGGGTTCCGGTCACGGTCAGCCCCAGCATTTT
CASSWAGSGHGQPQHF
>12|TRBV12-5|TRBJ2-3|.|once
TGTGCTAGTGGTTTGGAATTAGATACGCAGTATTTT
CASGLELDTQYF
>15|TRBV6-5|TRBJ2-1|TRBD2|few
TGTGCCAGCAGCACTCTAGCGGGGAGCTACAATGAGCAGTTCTTC
CASSTLAGSYNEQFF
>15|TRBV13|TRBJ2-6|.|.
TGTGCCAGCAACCTCCGTAGCTCTGGGGCCAACGTCCTGACTTTC
CASNLRSSGANVLTF
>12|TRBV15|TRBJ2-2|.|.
TGTGCCACCAGAGGGGGGACCGGGGAGCTGTTTTTT
CATRGGTGELFF